This entry describes one T cell receptor beta chain. The data originate from a study of cytomegalovirus exposure and HLA in healthy donors. The PCR contained 60 Vbeta and 13 Jbeta primers. Only in-frame clones appear in the TCRdb table, and some are missing; sequencing was by immunoSEQ multiplex PCR. The sample has some 200,000 clones, around 80% seen once. This CDR3 comprises 18 residues. CDR1 is MNHEY, CDR2 SMNVEV, per germline (reference sequence). The chain uses TRBV27 and TRBJ2-5; the D gene is possibly TRBD1 (6 bases). The end of the DNA fits TRBJ2-7 better, so the J call may be wrong. The specimen was PBMCs. This clonotype originated in a woman aged 55-70 years in good health and CMV-seropositive. The CDR3 DNA sequence: TGTGCCAGCAGACCCCACCGGGGCCCTAAAGGGGGTTCCTACGAGCAGTACTTC. Translating gives CASRPHRGPKGGSYEQYF.